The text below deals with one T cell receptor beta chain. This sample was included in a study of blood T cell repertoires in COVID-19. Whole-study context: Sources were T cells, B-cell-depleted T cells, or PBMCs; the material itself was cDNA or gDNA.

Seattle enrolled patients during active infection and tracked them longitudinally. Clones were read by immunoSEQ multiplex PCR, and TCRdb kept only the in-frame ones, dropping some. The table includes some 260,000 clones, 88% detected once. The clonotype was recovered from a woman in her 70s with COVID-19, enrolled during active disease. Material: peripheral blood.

Written as DNA, the CDR3 is TGTGCCAGTAGCGGGAGGCGCACAGATACGCAGTATTTT. Translated, it gives CASSGRRTDTQYF. The V call is TRBV19, the J call TRBJ2-3; 7 nucleotides line up with TRBD2. Germline V CDR1 and CDR2: LNHDA, SQIVND (reference sequence). The CDR3 spans 13 residues. J gave up 1 base and V 6 bases, and 1 base lay outside the gene matches.